This T cell receptor (beta chain) is drawn from a study of neoadjuvant anti-PD-1 for oral cavity cancer. The germline V and J ends were trimmed by 4 bases and 4 bases, with 9 bases remaining between them. The CDR3 contains 13 residues. Germline loops: CDR1 MNHNY, CDR2 SVGAGI (reference sequence). As to time point: after neoadjuvant nivolumab, at surgical resection. Sequencing was performed with immunoSEQ multiplex PCR; in TCRdb, only in-frame clones are kept and a portion is missing. The sample consists of approximately 15,000 clones, about 77% of them appearing once. The source is a person aged 35 to 85 with oral cavity squamous cell carcinoma. The chain couples TRBV6-6 to TRBJ2-3; D gene unclear. The material sequenced was PBMCs, taken after nivolumab (anti-PD-1) treatment. This chain's CDR3 is CASSLRVADTQYF. CDR3 DNA sequence: TGTGCCAGCAGTTTACGAGTCGCAGATACGCAGTATTTT.